This record covers a single TCR beta chain. Its antigen is currently unknown. This sample stems from a study of blood T cells in healthy people across ages. Study-wide findings and caveats: Shifts in expanded clonotypes may have been confounded by donor CMV status, which was unknown.

With a J-beta primer mix and a sample-barcoded 5' primer, a second PCR ran about 7 to 12 cycles. Every sample gave at least 2.5 million paired-end reads containing CDR3. TCRdb re-analysed the 5' RACE reads in MiXCR, keeping a single row per CDR3 protein. The repertoire has 700,000 or so distinct CDR3 sequences, 20% to 25% of them found once; the top ten carry around 22%. No fewer than 7 million PBMCs went into each sample. Germline CDR1 is KGHSH and CDR2 is LQKENI. Trimming cost V 4 bases and J 4 bases, with 14 bases left between them. The CDR3 spans 15 residues. This chain links TRBV18 with TRBJ1-3; possible D gene TRBD1, 6 bases. This sequence originates from a man aged 65 to 85 in good health. Sequencing was carried out using blood. The CDR3 DNA sequence: TGTGCCAGCTCACGTGGCAGGGGAGAAGGAAACACCATATATTTT. Residues: CASSRGRGEGNTIYF.